The 15 T cell receptor beta chains presented below share a single source sample, sequenced in a study of cytomegalovirus exposure and HLA in healthy donors. 13 Jbeta primers and 60 Vbeta primers were used for the PCR. Data came from immunoSEQ multiplex PCR; TCRdb stores just in-frame clones and leaves some out. The table has around 200,000 clones, 70% to 80% seen once. Sequenced sample: PBMCs. The source is a woman in her sixties in good health and CMV-seropositive.

Concerning this clone: Other nucleotide sequences in the sample specify the same CDR3. The chain combines TRBV28 with TRBJ1-6, with 7 bases fitting TRBD1. After removal of 2 bases from V and 9 bases from J, the junction contained 7 bases not matched to a gene. CDR3 length: 15 amino acids. CDR1 is MDHEN, CDR2 SYDVKM, per germline. For the CDR3, the DNA is TGTGCCAGCAGTTTACTGGGACAGTTAACTTCACCCCTCCACTTT. It translates to CASSLLGQLTSPLHF.

The sample holds one count of this clone. The chain uses TRBV27 and TRBJ1-1, with a possible D match to TRBD1 (5 bases). The germline CDR1 and CDR2 sequences are MNHEY and SMNVEV (reference sequence). V shed 5 bases and J shed 4 bases, with 17 bases lying between them. The CDR3 has 15 residues. CDR3 bases: TGTGCCAGCAGTACGCCCAGGGCGTCCTCCACTGAAGCTTTCTTT. Protein: CASSTPRASSTEAFF.

This chain uses TRBV19 with TRBJ2-7, with 7 bases lining up with TRBD1. Germline lookup yields CDR1 LNHDA and CDR2 SQIVND (reference sequence). CDR3 length: 14 amino acids. Trimming at V came to 4 bases and at J to 0 bases, leaving 3 bases not matched to a gene. CDR3 loop: CASSKQGSSYEQYF. CDR3 nucleotides: TGTGCCAGTAGTAAACAGGGGAGCTCCTACGAGCAGTACTTC.

This clone was counted once. The V call is TRBV19, the J call TRBJ2-7, with D tentatively TRBD2 (6 bases). This CDR3 spans 13 amino acids. The V gene lost 3 bases and the J gene lost 4 bases, with 10 bases spanning the gap. CDR1 and CDR2 (germline): LNHDA, SQIVND (reference sequence). The CDR3 is CASSMIADYEQYF. The CDR3 DNA reads TGTGCCAGTAGTATGATAGCGGATTACGAGCAGTACTTC.

The J gene is TRBJ2-1, the V gene TRBV19, with 15 bases matching TRBD2. With V trimmed by 4 bases and J by 0 bases, 4 bases remained unmatched. CDR3 length: 18 amino acids. In germline, CDR1 is LNHDA, CDR2 SQIVND (reference sequence). CDR3 amino acids: CASSTMGLAGGSYNEQFF. Written as DNA, the CDR3 is TGTGCCAGTAGTACCATGGGACTAGCGGGAGGCTCCTACAATGAGCAGTTCTTC.

This clone has just a few counts. The J gene is TRBJ2-2, the V gene TRBV9; 7 bases match TRBD2. This CDR3 has 14 amino acids. The trim removed 2 bases at V and 8 bases at J, leaving 6 bases unmatched. Germline loops: CDR1 SGDLS, CDR2 YYNGEE. The CDR3 bases are TGTGCCAGCAGCGTGGGACTATCGGAAGGGGAGCTGTTTTTT. It yields the protein CASSVGLSEGELFF. The full variable domain, its missing parts supplied by reference TRBV9 and TRBJ2-2, is DSGVTQTPKHLITATGQRVTLRCSPRSGDLSVYWYQQSLDQGLQFLIQYYNGEERAKGNILERFSAQQFPDLHSELNLSSLELGDSALYFCASSVGLSEGELFFGEGSRLTVL.

To note about this clone: The junction does not match germline at one end; this may be a read error. This chain links TRBV5-1 with TRBJ2-6, with D perhaps matching TRBD2 (6 bases). Germline CDR1 reads SGHRS; CDR2 reads YFSETQ. The CDR3 has 14 amino acids. CDR3 residues: CASRGDSGANGLTF. The CDR3 nucleotides read TGCGCCAGCAGAGGGGACTCTGGGGCCAACGGCCTGACTTTC.

This clone appeared a few times. The DNA of the CDR3 is TGTGCCACCGAAAGGGGGGATACGCAGTATTTT. This encodes CATERGDTQYF. The rearrangement joins TRBV10-3 to TRBJ2-3; weak D call: TRBD1 (6 bases). Germline CDR1 reads ENHRY; CDR2 reads SYGVKD. The CDR3 loop spans 11 amino acids. V lost 10 bases to trimming and J lost 6 bases, with 11 bases between them.

This clone has just a few counts. This chain links TRBV7-2 with TRBJ1-1; TRBD1 aligns across 7 bases. This CDR3 comprises 14 residues. CDR1 is SGHTA and CDR2 is FQGNSA in the germline V gene. Trimming took 1 base from V and 6 from J; bases not matched to a gene: 5. CDR3 residues: CASSLDRGWAEAFF. The DNA for the CDR3 is TGTGCCAGCAGCTTAGACAGGGGTTGGGCTGAAGCTTTCTTT.

The chain couples TRBV7-8 to TRBJ2-2; D is possibly TRBD1 (5 bases). The CDR3 has 16 amino acids. Trimming pared 5 bases from V and 5 bases from J, leaving 18 bases between. CDR1 is SGHVS, CDR2 FQNEAQ, per germline. The CDR3 DNA reads as TGTGCCAGCAGCCCTGTCCCGTCCAGGGCGACCGGGGAGCTGTTTTTT. This sequence encodes CASSPVPSRATGELFF.

The chain recombines TRBV2 with TRBJ1-1; D is ambiguous. V lost 3 bases to trimming and J lost 11 bases, with 10 bases between them. CDR1 and CDR2 (germline): SNHLY, FYNNEI. The length of the CDR3 is 11 residues. For the CDR3, the DNA is TGTGCCAGCAGTGAGAGGATGAGTGCTTTCTTT. It yields the protein CASSERMSAFF.

This chain links TRBV25-1 with TRBJ1-2; no definite D call. V was pared by 3 bases and J by 1 base, with 3 bases between. In germline, CDR1 is MGHDK, CDR2 SYGVNS. CDR3 length: 12 residues. This CDR3 is CASSDLNYGYTF. CDR3 DNA sequence: TGTGCCAGCAGTGATCTTAACTATGGCTACACCTTC.

CDR3 region: CASSPHRAGANVLTF. The CDR3 DNA reads TGTGCCAGCAGCCCGCACAGGGCTGGGGCCAACGTCCTGACTTTC. The chain uses TRBV28 and TRBJ2-6, with a weak D call TRBD1 (6 bases). CDR1 MDHEN and CDR2 SYDVKM come from the germline V gene. Trimming cost V 6 bases and J 2 bases, with 11 bases left between them. The CDR3 contains 15 residues.

In this sample, this clone turned up a few times. The chain is built from TRBV27 and TRBJ2-5; 12 bases are shared with TRBD2. The J call could be wrong; TRBJ2-7 is a better fit for the DNA end. This CDR3 has 14 residues. Germline CDR1 reads MNHEY; CDR2 reads SMNVEV (reference sequence). This CDR3 is CASGLAGSSYEQYF. The CDR3 nucleotides are TGTGCCAGCGGACTAGCGGGGAGCTCCTACGAGCAGTACTTC.

The V and J genes are TRBV5-1 and TRBJ2-3, with a tentative D call TRBD1 (7 bases). The CDR3 totals 15 residues. Germline V gene sequence: CDR1 SGHRS, CDR2 YFSETQ. The V gene lost 7 bases and the J gene lost 6 bases, with 21 bases spanning the gap. CDR3 sequence: CASESSGGGRDTQYF. The CDR3 nucleotides are TGCGCCAGCGAAAGTAGCGGAGGGGGCAGGGATACGCAGTATTTT.